This TCR beta chain was documented in a study of blood T cell repertoires in COVID-19. Libraries were prepared by immunoSEQ multiplex PCR; TCRdb keeps only in-frame clonotypes and omits some of them. The data show some 300,000 clones, with 85% to 90% seen just once and around 5.8% held by the top ten. The V gene end was trimmed by 1 base and the J gene end by 0 bases; junction bases not matched to a gene: 2. Germline V CDR1 and CDR2: LGHDT, YNNKEL (reference sequence). This CDR3 comprises 17 residues. Patients from Seattle were sampled longitudinally, starting during active infection. The chain is built from TRBV3-1 (or the pseudogene TRBV3-2) and TRBJ2-7, with 14 bases matching TRBD2. The specimen was peripheral blood. The clonotype was recovered from a woman aged 45-65 years with COVID-19, enrolled during active disease. The DNA for the CDR3 is TGTGCCAGCAGCCAAGGACTAGCGGGAGGGCCCTCCTACGAGCAGTACTTC. This gives the protein CASSQGLAGGPSYEQYF.